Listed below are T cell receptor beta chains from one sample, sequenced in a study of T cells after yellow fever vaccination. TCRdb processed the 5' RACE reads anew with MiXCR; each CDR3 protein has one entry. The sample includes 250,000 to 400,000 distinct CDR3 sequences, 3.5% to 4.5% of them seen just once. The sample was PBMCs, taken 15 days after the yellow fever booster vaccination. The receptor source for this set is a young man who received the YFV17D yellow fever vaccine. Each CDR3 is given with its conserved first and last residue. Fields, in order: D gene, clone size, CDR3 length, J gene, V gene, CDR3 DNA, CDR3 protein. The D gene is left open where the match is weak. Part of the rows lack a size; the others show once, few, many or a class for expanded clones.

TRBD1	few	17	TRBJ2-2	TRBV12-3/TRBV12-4	TGTGCCAGCACCCCCAGAACCAGCGGGACAGGGGCCGGGGAGCTGTTTTTT	CASTPRTSGTGAGELFF
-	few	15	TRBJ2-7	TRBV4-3	TGCGCCAGCAGCCAGACGGTCGGGGGCCCATACGAGCAGTACTTC	CASSQTVGGPYEQYF
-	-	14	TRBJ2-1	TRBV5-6	TGTGCCAGCAGCTTTCTGGGGGTGATCAATGAGCAGTTCTTC	CASSFLGVINEQFF
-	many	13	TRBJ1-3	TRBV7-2	TGTGCCAGCACCGCTCTAGGTGGAAACACCATATATTTT	CASTALGGNTIYF
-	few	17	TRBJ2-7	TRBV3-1	TGTGCCAGCAGCCCAGACCTTCCACAAGGCCAATACTACGAGCAGTACTTC	CASSPDLPQGQYYEQYF
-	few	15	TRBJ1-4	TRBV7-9	TGTGCCAGCAGCTTAAATCTTCGGGAGGATGAAAAACTGTTTTTT	CASSLNLREDEKLFF
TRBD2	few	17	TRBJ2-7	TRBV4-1	TGCGCCAGCAGCCACCACCCCCTAGCGGCGGGCTCCTACGAGCAGTACTTC	CASSHHPLAAGSYEQYF
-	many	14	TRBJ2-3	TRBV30	TGTGCCTTAACGTCCCTAGGGTGGGCAGATACGCAGTATTTT	CALTSLGWADTQYF
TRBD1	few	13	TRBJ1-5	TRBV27	TGTGCCAGCAACGACAGGGGCAATCAGCCCCAGCATTTT	CASNDRGNQPQHF
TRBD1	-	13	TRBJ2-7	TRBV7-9	TGTGCCAGCAGCTTATACGGGACAGACGAGCAGTACTTC	CASSLYGTDEQYF
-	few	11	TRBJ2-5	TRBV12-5	TGTGCTAGTGCTCTCACCGAGACCCAGTACTTC	CASALTETQYF
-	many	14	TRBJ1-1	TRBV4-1	TGCGCCAGCAGCCAAGGGGCCGTCGTATCTGAAGCTTTCTTT	CASSQGAVVSEAFF
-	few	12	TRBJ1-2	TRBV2	TGTGCCAGCAGTGAGAACGCCTATGGCTACACCTTC	CASSENAYGYTF
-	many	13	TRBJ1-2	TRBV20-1	TGCAGTGCTAGTCCTCGGGCGGATTATGGCTACACCTTC	CSASPRADYGYTF
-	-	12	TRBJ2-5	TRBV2	TGTGCCAGCAGTGAAGGTTGGGAGACCCAGTACTTC	CASSEGWETQYF
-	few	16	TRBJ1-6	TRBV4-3	TGCGCCAGCAGCCAAGGCCGGGTGGGCTATAATTCACCCCTCCACTTT	CASSQGRVGYNSPLHF
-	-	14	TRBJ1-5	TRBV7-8	TGTGCCAGCAGCTTAGACGGTCCTGCAGGGCCCCAGCATTTT	CASSLDGPAGPQHF
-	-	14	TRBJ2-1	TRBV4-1	TGCGCCAGCAGCCAGGAGGACACGTACAATGAGCAGTTCTTC	CASSQEDTYNEQFF
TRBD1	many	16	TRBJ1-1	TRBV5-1	TGCGCCAGCAGCTTGGGGACAGGATCCCCCAACACTGAAGCTTTCTTT	CASSLGTGSPNTEAFF
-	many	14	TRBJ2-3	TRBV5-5	TGTGCCAGCAGCCACCGACAGGGAGGAGATACGCAGTATTTT	CASSHRQGGDTQYF
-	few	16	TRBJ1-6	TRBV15	TGTGCCACCAGCAGAGTCAGAAACTCCTATAATTCACCCCTCCACTTT	CATSRVRNSYNSPLHF
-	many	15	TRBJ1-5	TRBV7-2	TGTGCCAGCAGCTTAGAGGGCTCAAGCAATCAGCCCCAGCATTTT	CASSLEGSSNQPQHF
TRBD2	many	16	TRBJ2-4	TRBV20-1	TGCAGTGCTAGAGACCCGTGGTCTAGCGGCAAAAACATTCAGTACTTC	CSARDPWSSGKNIQYF
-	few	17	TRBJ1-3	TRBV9	TGTGCCAGCAGCTCCGGGACTCCCGACTCTACGAGAAACACCATATATTTT	CASSSGTPDSTRNTIYF
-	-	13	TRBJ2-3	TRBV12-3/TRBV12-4	TGTGCCAGCAGTTTACGGGCCCCAGATACGCAGTATTTT	CASSLRAPDTQYF
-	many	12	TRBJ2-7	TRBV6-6	TGTGCCAGCATGGCAAACGGATACGAGCAGTACTTC	CASMANGYEQYF
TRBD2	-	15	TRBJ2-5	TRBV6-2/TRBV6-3	TGTGCCAGCTCTAGCGGGGGGGCGAGTCAAGAGACCCAGTACTTC	CASSSGGASQETQYF